These 20 T cell receptor beta chains were all obtained from the same sample, sequenced in a study of blood T cell repertoires in COVID-19. Measured with immunoSEQ multiplex PCR; TCRdb has only the in-frame clones, and not every one. The repertoire holds fewer than 55,000 clones, with approximately 84% as singletons. The sample comprised peripheral blood. These receptors were taken from a man aged 50 to 59 with acute or convalescent COVID-19.

V is TRBV5-4 and J is TRBJ2-5, with no clear D. Germline CDR1 and CDR2: SGHNT and YYREEE (reference sequence). Trimming took off 4 bases at V and 8 bases at J, with 15 bases between the two ends. This CDR3 spans 13 amino acids. The CDR3 nucleotides read TGTGCCAGCAGCCCAGACTTAACACCAACCCAGTACTTC. This encodes CASSPDLTPTQYF.

This clone was detected once. This sequence joins TRBV30 and TRBJ1-4; 7 bases align to TRBD1. The CDR3 is made up of 14 amino acids. V trimming: 5 bases; J trimming: 8 bases; junction bases outside the gene matches: 11. CDR1 and CDR2 from the germline V gene are GTSNPN and SVGIG (reference sequence). CDR3 loop: CAWAQQGRPEKLFF. CDR3 sequence (DNA): TGTGCCTGGGCCCAACAGGGGCGCCCCGAAAAACTGTTTTTT.

This sequence joins TRBV25-1 and TRBJ2-5, with D possibly matching TRBD2 (5 bases). Germline assignment: CDR1 MGHDK and CDR2 SYGVNS. V was shortened by 2 bases and J by 4 bases, with 14 bases between the two germline ends. CDR3 size: 15 residues. CDR3 protein: CASSEPADPVETQYF. The CDR3 nucleotides are TGTGCCAGCAGTGAACCAGCGGATCCTGTAGAGACCCAGTACTTC.

This chain joins TRBV28 and TRBJ2-2, with 9 bases that match TRBD2. The CDR3 covers 16 residues. The germline V gene has CDR1 MDHEN and CDR2 SYDVKM. Trimming took 6 bases from V and 7 from J; bases not matched to a gene: 12. In DNA form, the CDR3 reads TGTGCCAGCAGCTCTGCTGGGACTAGCAGAAACGGGGAGCTGTTTTTT. This sequence encodes CASSSAGTSRNGELFF. Using reference TRBV28 and TRBJ2-2 for the parts outside the CDR3, the full variable domain is DVKVTQSSRYLVKRTGEKVFLECVQDMDHENMFWYRQDPGLGLRLIYFSYDVKMKEKGDIPEGYSVSREKKERFSLILESASTNQTSMYLCASSSAGTSRNGELFFGEGSRLTVL.

V and J are TRBV28 and TRBJ1-1; D might be TRBD1 (6 bases). CDR1 MDHEN and CDR2 SYDVKM come from the germline V gene. V dropped 11 bases and J dropped 6 bases, with 25 bases sitting between them. CDR3 size: 15 residues. In DNA, the CDR3 is TGTGCCGTACTCCGGGACCTCTCGGCAGGGGCTGAAGCTTTCTTT. It is translated as CAVLRDLSAGAEAFF.

This chain links TRBV11-2 with TRBJ2-7, with 11 bases identical to TRBD1. J was trimmed by 2 bases and V by 1 base; bases with no gene match: 1. The CDR3 length is 15 residues. CDR1 and CDR2 (germline): SGHAT, FQNNGV. The CDR3 sequence is CASSLAGQGAYEQYF. DNA for the CDR3: TGTGCCAGCAGCTTAGCGGGACAGGGGGCCTACGAGCAGTACTTC.

This chain uses TRBV19 with TRBJ1-1, with 8 nucleotides matching TRBD1. The junction had 10 bases not matched to a gene; V was cut back by 5 bases and J by 5 bases. The CDR3 has 15 amino acids. Per the germline V gene, CDR1 is LNHDA and CDR2 is SQIVND (reference sequence). CDR3 sequence (DNA): TGTGCCAGTAGTGCGACAGGGGCCGCGGGGACTGAAGCTTTCTTT. This encodes CASSATGAAGTEAFF.

A word on this clone: This sample also contains other DNA sequences that code for the same CDR3. The chain employs TRBV5-1 and TRBJ2-3; 9 bases match TRBD2. Germline V lookup: CDR1 SGHRS, CDR2 YFSETQ. The CDR3 totals 15 residues. The trim removed 4 bases at V and 1 base at J, leaving 4 bases unmatched. This CDR3 reads CASSLLAGGTDTQYF. CDR3 nucleotides: TGCGCCAGCAGCCTCTTAGCGGGGGGCACAGATACGCAGTATTTT.

The chain uses TRBV4-2 and TRBJ2-3; D is uncertain. The V gene lost 0 bases and the J gene lost 6 bases, with 4 bases spanning the gap. The CDR3 is made up of 12 amino acids. Germline V gene sequence: CDR1 LGHNA, CDR2 YNFKEQ. CDR3 amino acids: CASSQERDTQYF. Written as DNA, the CDR3 is TGTGCCAGCAGCCAAGAGAGGGATACGCAGTATTTT.

In DNA, the CDR3 is TGTGCCAGCAACTTCGGTGGTGAAGCTTTCTTT. Translated: CASNFGGEAFF. This chain links TRBV25-1 with TRBJ1-1; D is ambiguous. The V end lost 7 bases, the J end lost 7 bases, and 10 bases lay between the germline ends. The CDR3 runs 11 residues. Looked up from germline, CDR1 is MGHDK and CDR2 is SYGVNS.

This clone turned up a few times. This chain links TRBV25-1 with TRBJ1-1; D is unresolved. The germline V gene encodes CDR1 MGHDK and CDR2 SYGVNS. The CDR3 spans 14 residues. The V end was cut by 6 bases, the J end by 1 base, with 12 bases between. The CDR3 region is CASRNGGGNTEAFF. The CDR3 DNA is TGTGCCAGCAGGAACGGTGGAGGGAACACTGAAGCTTTCTTT. Full variable domain (rest looked up from reference TRBV25-1 and TRBJ1-1): EADIYQTPRYLVIGTGKKITLECSQTMGHDKMYWYQQDPGMELHLIHYSYGVNSTEKGDLSSESTVSRIRTEHFPLTLESARPSHTSQYLCASRNGGGNTEAFFGQGTRLTVV.

V and J are TRBV10-3 and TRBJ1-2; TRBD1 aligns across 7 bases. Trimming at V came to 0 bases and at J to 4 bases, leaving 14 bases not matched to a gene. This CDR3 is built from 18 residues. The germline gives CDR1 ENHRY, CDR2 SYGVKD. This CDR3 is CAISESIYETGSSYGYTF. CDR3 DNA sequence: TGTGCCATCAGTGAGTCGATATACGAGACAGGGAGTAGCTATGGCTACACCTTC.

The rearrangement links TRBV2 to TRBJ2-1, with D unclear. The V end was cut by 3 bases, the J end by 0 bases, with 9 bases between. The CDR3 totals 15 residues. Germline CDR1 reads SNHLY; CDR2 reads FYNNEI. CDR3 residues: CASSDSVSSYNEQFF. Written as DNA, the CDR3 is TGTGCCAGCAGTGACTCAGTAAGCTCCTACAATGAGCAGTTCTTC.

Only one count was recorded for this clone. The chain joins TRBV5-5 to TRBJ2-5, with 7 bases matching TRBD2. V was clipped by 1 base and J by 5 bases; unmatched bases: 11. The CDR3 loop spans 16 amino acids. Germline-derived CDR1 and CDR2 are SGHKS and YYEKEE (reference sequence). In DNA, the CDR3 is TGTGCCAGCAGCTTGCAGGCTGGGGGGGGATGGGAGACCCAGTACTTC. Translated, it gives CASSLQAGGGWETQYF.

The chain links TRBV25-1 to TRBJ2-3; 12 bases fit TRBD2. The CDR3 sequence is 17 residues long. Trimming removed 3 bases from V and 0 bases from J; junction bases left unmatched: 4. Germline V lookup: CDR1 MGHDK, CDR2 SYGVNS. The CDR3 nucleotides are TGTGCCAGCAGTGATCCTAGCGGGGGGGTTAGCACAGATACGCAGTATTTT. Translating it yields CASSDPSGGVSTDTQYF.

This clone was counted a few times. The chain uses TRBV27 and TRBJ2-3; TRBD2 is a possible D gene (5 bases). This CDR3 is 16 amino acids long. The ends were cut back, 5 bases at V and 5 bases at J, with 20 bases in the middle. Germline V gene data show CDR1 as MNHEY and CDR2 as SMNVEV (reference sequence). This CDR3 is CASSRRTLLWGDTQYF. CDR3 bases: TGTGCCAGCAGTCGTAGGACTCTCCTTTGGGGAGATACGCAGTATTTT.

This chain connects TRBV30 to TRBJ1-1; D possibly corresponds to TRBD1 (5 bases). The CDR3 length is 14 residues. Looked up from germline, CDR1 is GTSNPN and CDR2 is SVGIG (reference sequence). With 1 base removed from V and 3 bases from J, the gap between germline ends came to 12 bases. The CDR3 loop reads CAWSAWGRDTEAFF. The CDR3 DNA is TGTGCCTGGAGTGCATGGGGCAGAGACACTGAAGCTTTCTTT.

The V gene is TRBV11-2, the J gene TRBJ2-2, with TRBD2 as a possible D gene (5 bases). Germline V lookup: CDR1 SGHAT, CDR2 FQNNGV. Deletions cut 0 bases from V and 4 bases from J, with 9 bases between. CDR3 length: 15 residues. CDR3 residues: CASSLDPGGTGELFF. The CDR3 DNA reads as TGTGCCAGCAGCTTAGACCCCGGAGGCACCGGGGAGCTGTTTTTT.

The chain couples TRBV19 to TRBJ1-2; no firm D call. The CDR3 is 12 residues long. Between the trimmed V and J ends, which lost 5 bases and 6 bases, there was a span of 10 bases. Germline CDR1 LNHDA, CDR2 SQIVND (reference sequence). The CDR3 sequence is CASSYAEDGYTF. CDR3 in DNA: TGTGCCAGTAGTTATGCAGAAGATGGCTACACCTTC.

This chain's CDR3 is CASSFSGLNGYTF. CDR3 DNA sequence: TGTGCCAGCAGCTTTTCAGGGCTCAATGGCTACACCTTC. The chain links TRBV7-3 to TRBJ1-2; D possibly corresponds to TRBD1 (5 bases). Trimming cost V 3 bases and J 6 bases, with 11 bases left between them. CDR3 size: 13 residues. Germline CDR1 is SGHTA and CDR2 is FQGTGA.